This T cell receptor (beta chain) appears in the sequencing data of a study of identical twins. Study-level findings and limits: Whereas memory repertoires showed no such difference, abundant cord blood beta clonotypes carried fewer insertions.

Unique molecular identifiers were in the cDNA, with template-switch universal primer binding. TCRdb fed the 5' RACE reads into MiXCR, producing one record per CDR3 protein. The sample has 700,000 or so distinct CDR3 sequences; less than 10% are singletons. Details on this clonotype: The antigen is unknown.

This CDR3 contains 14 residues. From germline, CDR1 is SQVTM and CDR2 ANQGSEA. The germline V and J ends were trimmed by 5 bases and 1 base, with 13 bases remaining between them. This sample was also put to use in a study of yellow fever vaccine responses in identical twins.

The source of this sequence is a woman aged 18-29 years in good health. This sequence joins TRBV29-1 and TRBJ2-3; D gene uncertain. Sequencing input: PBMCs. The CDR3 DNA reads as TGCAGCGTTCCCCTAGGGTTGGGCACAGATACGCAGTATTTT. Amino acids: CSVPLGLGTDTQYF.